This T cell receptor (beta chain) was retrieved from a study of human T cells and chemical hapten exposure. With 6 bases removed from V and 3 bases from J, the gap between germline ends came to 3 bases. Germline V gene data show CDR1 as MNHEY and CDR2 as SVGEGT. This CDR3 has 10 amino acids. It was the library that attached unique molecular identifiers to individual cDNA molecules. TCRdb fed the RACE reads into MiXCR, producing one record per CDR3 protein. The table has roughly 94,000 distinct CDR3 sequences, roughly a tenth seen once. Time point meaning: patch test 2, 6 weeks after DPC sensitization. Treatment noted: therapeutic diphenylcyclopropenone sensitization with weekly scalp DPC.

The rearrangement joins TRBV6-2 or TRBV6-3 to TRBJ2-7; D gene unclear. This clonotype originated in a middle-aged woman with alopecia areata. Some clones in this sample may be carry-over from other donors' samples. Sample: whole blood, taken in connection with sensitization to the hapten diphenylcyclopropenone (DPC). As DNA, the CDR3 is TGTGCCAGCAGGAACTACGAGCAGTACTTC. It is translated as CASRNYEQYF.